This TCR beta chain was retrieved from a study of T cell responses to AZD1222 COVID-19 vaccine. Using immunoSEQ multiplex PCR, the repertoire was profiled, and TCRdb retains in-frame clones only, with some absent. The sample gives about 60,000 clones, more than 80% of which show up once; roughly a fifth is in the top ten. The CDR3 is 14 amino acids. The germline V gene has CDR1 MDHEN and CDR2 SYDVKM. Unmatched junction bases numbered 1, after V lost 6 bases and J lost 4 bases. V and J are TRBV28 and TRBJ1-6; 9 positions agree with TRBD1. This receptor was identified in an adult in good health. The sequences come from peripheral blood, collected on day 0 of MenACWY control vaccination. The CDR3 DNA sequence: TGTGCCAGCAGGACAGGGGGATATAATTCACCCCTCCACTTT. It specifies CASRTGGYNSPLHF.